This T cell receptor beta chain was captured in a study of cytomegalovirus exposure and HLA in healthy donors. On the study more broadly: Earlier work reported some 110 million unique TCR beta sequences from about 180 million T cells. Genotyping of roughly 400 donors showed that around 86% belonged to the Caucasian-associated ancestry cluster. Overall study findings and caveats: TCR beta chains associated with HLA were, in a later analysis, more clonally expanded than equally common others.

Note on this clone: Its antigen remains unknown.

The PCR used 60 Vbeta and 13 Jbeta primers. The repertoire was sequenced with immunoSEQ multiplex PCR; TCRdb's copy has only in-frame clones and lacks some. The sample lists 150,000 or so clones, about 75% seen once, with approximately 11% in the top ten. V gave up 2 bases and J gave up 6 bases, with 11 bases separating them. This CDR3 contains 14 residues. Sequenced material: PBMCs. This chain uses TRBV23-1 with TRBJ2-1, with D possibly being TRBD1 (6 bases). TRBV23-1 is identified as an open reading frame with a role that is uncertain. The sequence came from a man between 18 and 29 years old in good health and CMV-seropositive. CDR3 sequence: CASSQLQGPNEQFF. The CDR3 DNA follows: TGCGCCAGCAGTCAACTACAGGGTCCCAATGAGCAGTTCTTC.